This TCR beta chain was retrieved from a study of cytomegalovirus exposure and HLA in healthy donors. Study-wide results and caveats: From TCR beta sequences, most subjects' HLA-A and HLA-B alleles were reportedly predicted accurately. Accounts indicate the classifier identified cytomegalovirus status with strong specificity and sensitivity. The study designated 150 or so TCR beta chains cytomegalovirus-associated.

Concerning this clone itself: Antigen: not known.

60 Vbeta and 13 Jbeta primers were used in PCR. The repertoire was sequenced with immunoSEQ multiplex PCR; TCRdb's copy has only in-frame clones and lacks some. In the table there are some 140,000 clones, around 79% of which are singletons. The sequence was collected from a woman aged 45-65 years in good health and CMV-seropositive. Sequences were obtained from PBMCs.

The CDR3 region has the DNA TGTGCCTGGAGTTACCCGGGACAGGGAGACTATGGCTACACCTTC. It is translated as CAWSYPGQGDYGYTF. The chain uses TRBV30 and TRBJ1-2; 9 nucleotides match TRBD1. CDR1 is GTSNPN and CDR2 is SVGIG in the germline V gene (reference sequence). This CDR3 contains 15 residues. J was trimmed by 3 bases and V by 2 bases; bases with no gene match: 7.